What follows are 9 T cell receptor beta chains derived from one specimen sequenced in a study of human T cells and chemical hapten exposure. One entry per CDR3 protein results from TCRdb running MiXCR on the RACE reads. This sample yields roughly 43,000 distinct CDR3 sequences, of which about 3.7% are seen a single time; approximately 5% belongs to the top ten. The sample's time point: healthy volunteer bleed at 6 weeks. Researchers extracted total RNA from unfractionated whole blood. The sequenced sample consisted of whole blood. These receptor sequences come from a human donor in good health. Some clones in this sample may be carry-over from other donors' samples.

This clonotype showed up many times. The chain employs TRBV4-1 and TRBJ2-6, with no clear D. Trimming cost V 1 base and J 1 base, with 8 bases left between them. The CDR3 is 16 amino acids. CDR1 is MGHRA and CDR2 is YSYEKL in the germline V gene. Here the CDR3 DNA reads TGCGCCAGCAGCCAAGGCCGCTTATCTGGGGCCAACGTCCTGACTTTC. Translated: CASSQGRLSGANVLTF.

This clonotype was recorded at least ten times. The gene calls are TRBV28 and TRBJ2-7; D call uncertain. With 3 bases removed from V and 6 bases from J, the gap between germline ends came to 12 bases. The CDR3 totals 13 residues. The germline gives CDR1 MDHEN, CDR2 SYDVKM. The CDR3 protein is CASSFIPSGEQYF. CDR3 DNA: TGTGCCAGCAGTTTTATCCCTTCTGGCGAGCAGTACTTC.

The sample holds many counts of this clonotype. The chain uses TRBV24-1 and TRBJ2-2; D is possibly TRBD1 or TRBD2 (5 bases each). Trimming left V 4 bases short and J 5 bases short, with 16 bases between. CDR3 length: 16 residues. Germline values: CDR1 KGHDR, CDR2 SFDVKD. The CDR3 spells CATSEWDAGRTGELFF. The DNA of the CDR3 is TGTGCCACCAGTGAGTGGGACGCAGGGAGAACCGGGGAGCTGTTTTTT.

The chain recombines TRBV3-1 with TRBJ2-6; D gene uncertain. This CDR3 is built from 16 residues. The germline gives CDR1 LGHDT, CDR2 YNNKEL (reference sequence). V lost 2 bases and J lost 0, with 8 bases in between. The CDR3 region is CASSQNRGSGANVLTF. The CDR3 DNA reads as TGTGCCAGCAGCCAAAACAGAGGCTCTGGGGCCAACGTCCTGACTTTC.

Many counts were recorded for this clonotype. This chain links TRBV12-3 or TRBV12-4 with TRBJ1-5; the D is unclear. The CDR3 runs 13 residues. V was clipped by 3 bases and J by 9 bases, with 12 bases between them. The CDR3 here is CASSFADFRPQHF. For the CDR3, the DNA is TGTGCCAGCAGTTTCGCGGACTTCAGGCCCCAGCATTTT.

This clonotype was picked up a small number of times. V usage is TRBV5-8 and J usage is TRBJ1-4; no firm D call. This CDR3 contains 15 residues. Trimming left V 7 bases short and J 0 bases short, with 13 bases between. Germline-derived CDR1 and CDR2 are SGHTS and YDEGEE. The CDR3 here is CASGTDGSTNEKLFF. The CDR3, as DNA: TGTGCCAGCGGCACCGACGGCTCAACTAATGAAAAACTGTTTTTT.

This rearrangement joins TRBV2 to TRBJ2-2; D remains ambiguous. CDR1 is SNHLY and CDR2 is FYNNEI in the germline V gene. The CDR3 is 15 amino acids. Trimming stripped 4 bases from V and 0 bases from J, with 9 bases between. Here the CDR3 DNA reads TGTGCCAGCAGTGTGGGCGGCTCGAACACCGGGGAGCTGTTTTTT. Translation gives CASSVGGSNTGELFF.

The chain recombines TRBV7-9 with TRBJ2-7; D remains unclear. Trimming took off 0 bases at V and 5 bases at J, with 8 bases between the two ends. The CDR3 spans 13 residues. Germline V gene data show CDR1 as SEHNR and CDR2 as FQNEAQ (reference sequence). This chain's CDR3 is CASSLAQGNEQYF. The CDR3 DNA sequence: TGTGCCAGCAGCTTAGCGCAAGGGAACGAGCAGTACTTC.

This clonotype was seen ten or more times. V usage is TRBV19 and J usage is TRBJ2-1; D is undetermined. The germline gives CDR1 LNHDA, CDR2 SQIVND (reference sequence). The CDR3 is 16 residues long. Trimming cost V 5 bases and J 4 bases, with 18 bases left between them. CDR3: CASSSIPFAVYNEQFF. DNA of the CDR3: TGTGCCAGTAGTTCCATCCCTTTCGCGGTTTACAATGAGCAGTTCTTC. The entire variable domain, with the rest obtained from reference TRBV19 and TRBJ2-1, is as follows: DGGITQSPKYLFRKEGQNVTLSCEQNLNHDAMYWYRQDPGQGLRLIYYSQIVNDFQKGDIAEGYSVSREKKESFPLTVTSAQKNPTAFYLCASSSIPFAVYNEQFFGPGTRLTVL.